The text below deals with one T cell receptor (beta chain). Its antigen is as yet unknown. This sample stems from a study of blood T cells in healthy people across ages. The study's findings and limits: The recorded TCR beta diversity per million T cells decreased in a roughly linear manner with age.

A J-beta primer mix and a sample-barcoded 5' primer were used in a second PCR of about 7 to 11 cycles. A template-switch adaptor containing 12 random nucleotides labeled each cDNA molecule. TCRdb re-called the 5' RACE reads with MiXCR, one entry per CDR3 protein. Of 700,000 or so distinct CDR3 sequences listed, roughly 43% are singletons. This receptor was obtained from a man aged 80 or over in good health. Material: blood.

The CDR3 DNA reads TGTGCCAGCAGTTTAGCCGGGACAGGGGGCCACGAGCAGTACTTC. This sequence encodes CASSLAGTGGHEQYF. The chain uses TRBV6-5 and TRBJ2-7; 12 bases fit TRBD1. CDR1 and CDR2 from the germline V gene are MNHEY and SVGAGI. The ends lost 4 bases at V and 5 bases at J; junction bases unmatched: 6. The CDR3 has 15 residues.